A selection of T cell receptor beta chains follows, all from one sample in a study of cytotoxic CD8 clonotypes in ibrutinib-treated CLL. Only in-frame clones appear in the TCRdb table, and some are missing; sequencing was by immunoSEQ multiplex PCR. The table has about 160,000 clones, roughly 84% seen once; the top ten hold 3%. Sequences were derived from PBMCs, sampled at disease progression, from a patient treated with ibrutinib. Source of these receptors: a human donor with chronic lymphocytic leukemia. Each CDR3 is given with its conserved first and last residue. D genes are given only for firm matches. Not all rows give a size; the values are once, few, many and, for expanded clones, a class.

v_call: TRBV19
clone_size: NA
j_call: TRBJ1-5
d_call: TRBD1
cdr3_aa: CASSLEGVGTGVNQPQHF
cdr3_nt: TGTGCCAGTAGCCTTGAGGGGGTCGGGACAGGGGTAAATCAGCCCCAGCATTTT

v_call: TRBV7-3
clone_size: NA
j_call: TRBJ1-1
d_call: TRBD1
cdr3_aa: CASSQNDRGIHEAFF
cdr3_nt: TGTGCCAGCAGCCAAAACGACAGGGGGATCCACGAAGCTTTCTTT

v_call: TRBV5-1
clone_size: many
j_call: TRBJ1-2
d_call: NA
cdr3_aa: CASSLSQYYGYTF
cdr3_nt: TGCGCCAGCAGCTTGTCACAGTACTATGGCTACACCTTC

v_call: TRBV10-3
clone_size: NA
j_call: TRBJ1-2
d_call: TRBD1
cdr3_aa: CAITGTGEDGYTF
cdr3_nt: TGTGCCATCACCGGGACAGGGGAGGATGGCTACACCTTC

v_call: TRBV7-9
clone_size: NA
j_call: TRBJ2-5
d_call: NA
cdr3_aa: CASSPRPEEETQYF
cdr3_nt: TGTGCCAGCAGCCCAAGACCCGAGGAGGAGACCCAGTACTTC

v_call: TRBV11-2
clone_size: NA
j_call: TRBJ1-4
d_call: NA
cdr3_aa: CASSSQVRGTNEKLFF
cdr3_nt: TGTGCCAGCAGCTCCCAGGTGCGGGGGACTAATGAAAAACTGTTTTTT

v_call: TRBV6-5
clone_size: NA
j_call: TRBJ2-3
d_call: NA
cdr3_aa: CASSYESGDLTDTQYF
cdr3_nt: TGTGCCAGCAGTTACGAGTCGGGGGATCTCACAGATACGCAGTATTTT

v_call: TRBV5-4
clone_size: NA
j_call: TRBJ2-5
d_call: TRBD2
cdr3_aa: CASSVVLAGIWETQYF
cdr3_nt: TGTGCCAGCAGCGTAGTCCTAGCGGGAATATGGGAGACCCAGTACTTC

v_call: TRBV10-3
clone_size: NA
j_call: TRBJ2-5
d_call: NA
cdr3_aa: CAISDIRETQYF
cdr3_nt: TGTGCCATCAGTGATATTCGAGAGACCCAGTACTTC

v_call: TRBV5-1
clone_size: few
j_call: TRBJ1-2
d_call: NA
cdr3_aa: CASSMIWGRYGYTF
cdr3_nt: TGCGCCAGCAGCATGATCTGGGGACGGTATGGCTACACCTTC

v_call: TRBV13
clone_size: NA
j_call: TRBJ1-4
d_call: TRBD1
cdr3_aa: CASSRRLDRGNEKLFF
cdr3_nt: TGTGCCAGCAGCCGACGGCTGGACAGGGGAAATGAAAAACTGTTTTTT

v_call: TRBV2
clone_size: NA
j_call: TRBJ2-3
d_call: TRBD2
cdr3_aa: CASKTGLAGGPDTQYF
cdr3_nt: TGTGCCAGCAAAACAGGACTAGCGGGAGGGCCAGATACGCAGTATTTT

v_call: TRBV5-6
clone_size: once
j_call: TRBJ2-1
d_call: NA
cdr3_aa: CASSLGQGGYNEQFF
cdr3_nt: TGTGCCAGCAGCTTGGGTCAGGGGGGCTACAATGAGCAGTTCTTC

v_call: TRBV6-1
clone_size: NA
j_call: TRBJ2-1
d_call: NA
cdr3_aa: CASSEPPLHNEQFF
cdr3_nt: TGTGCCAGCAGTGAACCCCCACTCCACAATGAGCAGTTCTTC

v_call: TRBV30
clone_size: once
j_call: TRBJ2-1
d_call: TRBD2
cdr3_aa: CARKTSGNNEQFF
cdr3_nt: TGTGCCCGGAAGACTAGCGGGAACAATGAGCAGTTCTTC

v_call: TRBV6-1
clone_size: NA
j_call: TRBJ2-5
d_call: NA
cdr3_aa: CASSGQGYRAETQYF
cdr3_nt: TGTGCCAGCAGTGGTCAGGGGTATAGGGCAGAGACCCAGTACTTC

v_call: TRBV19
clone_size: once
j_call: TRBJ2-1
d_call: NA
cdr3_aa: CASSITGNEQFF
cdr3_nt: TGTGCCAGTAGTATTACAGGTAATGAGCAGTTCTTC

v_call: TRBV28
clone_size: NA
j_call: TRBJ2-2
d_call: TRBD2
cdr3_aa: CASTPAGESGELFF
cdr3_nt: TGTGCCAGCACCCCTGCGGGGGAAAGCGGGGAGCTGTTTTTT

v_call: TRBV29-1
clone_size: NA
j_call: TRBJ2-5
d_call: NA
cdr3_aa: CSAGVGETQYF
cdr3_nt: TGCAGCGCAGGGGTAGGGGAGACCCAGTACTTC

v_call: TRBV27
clone_size: NA
j_call: TRBJ2-7
d_call: TRBD1
cdr3_aa: CASLGQGAYEQYF
cdr3_nt: TGTGCCAGCCTCGGACAGGGGGCCTACGAGCAGTACTTC

v_call: TRBV28
clone_size: once
j_call: TRBJ1-1
d_call: TRBD1
cdr3_aa: CASSPYRGWNTEAFF
cdr3_nt: TGTGCCAGCAGTCCTTACAGGGGGTGGAACACTGAAGCTTTCTTT

v_call: TRBV19
clone_size: NA
j_call: TRBJ2-7
d_call: NA
cdr3_aa: CASSTFREGEQYF
cdr3_nt: TGTGCCAGTAGTACGTTTCGCGAGGGCGAGCAGTACTTC

v_call: TRBV19
clone_size: NA
j_call: TRBJ2-1
d_call: NA
cdr3_aa: CATLLGGAVAPFF
cdr3_nt: TGTGCCACCCTGCTGGGCGGGGCGGTGGCCCCGTTCTTC

v_call: TRBV29-1
clone_size: NA
j_call: TRBJ2-5
d_call: NA
cdr3_aa: CSAGTWETQYF
cdr3_nt: TGCAGCGCAGGGACATGGGAGACCCAGTACTTC

v_call: TRBV11-2
clone_size: NA
j_call: TRBJ2-3
d_call: NA
cdr3_aa: CASGRTDTQYF
cdr3_nt: TGTGCCAGCGGACGGACAGATACGCAGTATTTT

v_call: TRBV5-1
clone_size: NA
j_call: TRBJ2-3
d_call: NA
cdr3_aa: CASSLDRDTQYF
cdr3_nt: TGCGCCAGCAGCCTGGACCGGGATACGCAGTATTTT

v_call: TRBV6-6
clone_size: NA
j_call: TRBJ1-1
d_call: NA
cdr3_aa: CASSYSRGMNTEAFF
cdr3_nt: TGTGCCAGCAGTTACTCGAGAGGGATGAACACTGAAGCTTTCTTT

v_call: TRBV5-1
clone_size: NA
j_call: TRBJ1-2
d_call: NA
cdr3_aa: CASSFGRDRSGYTF
cdr3_nt: TGCGCCAGCAGCTTCGGCCGGGATCGGAGTGGCTACACCTTC

v_call: TRBV5-1
clone_size: NA
j_call: TRBJ2-7
d_call: NA
cdr3_aa: CASSKEGRQGSYEQYF
cdr3_nt: TGCGCCAGCAGTAAGGAGGGGAGACAGGGATCCTACGAGCAGTACTTC

v_call: TRBV19
clone_size: once
j_call: TRBJ1-2
d_call: TRBD1
cdr3_aa: CASSKLFGTGMSYGYTF
cdr3_nt: TGTGCCAGTAGTAAACTCTTCGGGACAGGGATGAGCTATGGCTACACCTTC

v_call: TRBV19
clone_size: NA
j_call: TRBJ2-7
d_call: TRBD1
cdr3_aa: CASSIRTGTYEQYF
cdr3_nt: TGTGCCAGTAGTATTAGGACAGGGACCTACGAGCAGTACTTC

v_call: TRBV19
clone_size: NA
j_call: TRBJ1-4
d_call: NA
cdr3_aa: CASTLGATGEKLFF
cdr3_nt: TGTGCCAGTACCCTCGGGGCTACCGGAGAAAAACTGTTTTTT